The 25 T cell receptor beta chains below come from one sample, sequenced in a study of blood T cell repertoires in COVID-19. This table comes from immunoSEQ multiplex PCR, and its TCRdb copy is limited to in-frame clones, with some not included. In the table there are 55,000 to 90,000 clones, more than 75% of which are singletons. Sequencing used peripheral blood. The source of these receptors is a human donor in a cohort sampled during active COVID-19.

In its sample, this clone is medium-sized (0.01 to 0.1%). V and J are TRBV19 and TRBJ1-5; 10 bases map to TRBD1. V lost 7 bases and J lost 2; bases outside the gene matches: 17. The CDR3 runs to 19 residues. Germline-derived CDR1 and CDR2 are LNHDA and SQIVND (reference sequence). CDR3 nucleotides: TGTGCCAGTACCTCGATCCGGGACAGGGGACTCCTTGGCAATCAGCCCCAGCATTTT. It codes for CASTSIRDRGLLGNQPQHF.

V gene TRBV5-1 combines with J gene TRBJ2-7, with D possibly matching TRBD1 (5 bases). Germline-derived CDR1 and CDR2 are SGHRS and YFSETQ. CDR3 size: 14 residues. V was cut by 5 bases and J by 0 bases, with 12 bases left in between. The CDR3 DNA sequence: TGCGCCAGCAGAACTCAGGGTAGCTCCTACGAGCAGTACTTC. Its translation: CASRTQGSSYEQYF.

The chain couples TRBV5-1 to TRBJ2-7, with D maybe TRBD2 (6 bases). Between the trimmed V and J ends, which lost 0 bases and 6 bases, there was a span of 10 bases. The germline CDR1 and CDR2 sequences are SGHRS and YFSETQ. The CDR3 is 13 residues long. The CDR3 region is CASSLGSGGEQYF. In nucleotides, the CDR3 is TGCGCCAGCAGCTTGGGTAGCGGCGGCGAGCAGTACTTC.

CDR3 sequence: CASSSLLAGPPPGELFF. The DNA for the CDR3 is TGTGCCAGCAGCTCCCTCCTAGCGGGCCCACCCCCCGGGGAGCTGTTTTTT. This rearrangement joins TRBV7-9 to TRBJ2-2; 8 bases agree with TRBD2. The trim removed 4 bases at V and 6 bases at J, leaving 13 bases unmatched. The CDR3 has 17 amino acids. Per the germline V gene, CDR1 is SEHNR and CDR2 is FQNEAQ (reference sequence).

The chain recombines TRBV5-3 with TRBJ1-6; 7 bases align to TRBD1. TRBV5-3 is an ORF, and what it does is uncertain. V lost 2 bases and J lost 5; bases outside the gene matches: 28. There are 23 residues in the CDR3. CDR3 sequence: CARSFDREASAANPFIHNSPLHF. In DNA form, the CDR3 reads TGTGCCAGAAGCTTCGACAGGGAAGCTAGTGCGGCCAACCCCTTCATCCATAATTCACCCCTCCACTTT.

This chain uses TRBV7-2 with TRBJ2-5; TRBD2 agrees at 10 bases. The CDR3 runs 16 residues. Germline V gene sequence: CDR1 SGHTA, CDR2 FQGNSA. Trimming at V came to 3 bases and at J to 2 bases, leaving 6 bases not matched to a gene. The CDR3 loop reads CASSLVGTSVQETQYF. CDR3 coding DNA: TGTGCCAGCAGCTTGGTTGGGACTAGCGTACAAGAGACCCAGTACTTC.

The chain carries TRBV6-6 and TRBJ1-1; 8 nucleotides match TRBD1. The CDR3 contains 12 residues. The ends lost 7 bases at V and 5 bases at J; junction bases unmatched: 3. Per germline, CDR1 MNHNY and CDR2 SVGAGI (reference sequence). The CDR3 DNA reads TGTGCCAGCACCCGGGACAGGACTGAAGCTTTCTTT. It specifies CASTRDRTEAFF.

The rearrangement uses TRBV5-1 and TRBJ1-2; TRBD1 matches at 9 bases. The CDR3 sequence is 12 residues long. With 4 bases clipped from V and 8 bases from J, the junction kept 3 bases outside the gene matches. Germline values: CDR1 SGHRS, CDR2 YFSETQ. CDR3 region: CASSVGQGGYTF. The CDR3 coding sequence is TGCGCCAGCAGCGTGGGACAGGGCGGCTACACCTTC.

This chain's CDR3 is CASSEAGTSGTTYEQYV. The CDR3, as DNA: TGTGCCAGCAGTGAAGCCGGGACTAGCGGGACAACCTACGAGCAGTACGTC. The chain combines TRBV2 with TRBJ2-7, with 13 nucleotides matching TRBD2. The V segment lost 0 bases and the J segment 2 bases; nucleotides outside the gene matches: 4. CDR1 and CDR2 from the germline V gene are SNHLY and FYNNEI. The CDR3 is made up of 17 amino acids.

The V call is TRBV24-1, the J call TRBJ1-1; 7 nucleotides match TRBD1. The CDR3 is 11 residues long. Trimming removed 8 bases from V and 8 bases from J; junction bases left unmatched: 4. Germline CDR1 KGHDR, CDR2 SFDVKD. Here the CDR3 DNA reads TGTGCCACCATTCGGGACAGAGAAGCTTTCTTT. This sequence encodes CATIRDREAFF.

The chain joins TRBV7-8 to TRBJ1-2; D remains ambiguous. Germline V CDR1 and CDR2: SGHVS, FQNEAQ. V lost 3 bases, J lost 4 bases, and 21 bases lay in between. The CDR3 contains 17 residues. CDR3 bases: TGTGCCAGCAGCTTCGGACCGAGGGCCCCGGATAGCTATGGCTACACCTTC. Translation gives CASSFGPRAPDSYGYTF.

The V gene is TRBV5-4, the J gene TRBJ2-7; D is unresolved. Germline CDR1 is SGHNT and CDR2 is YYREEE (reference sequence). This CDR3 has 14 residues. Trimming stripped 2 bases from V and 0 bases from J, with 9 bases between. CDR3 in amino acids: CASSLGENSYEQYF. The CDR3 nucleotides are TGTGCCAGCAGCTTAGGAGAGAACTCCTACGAGCAGTACTTC.

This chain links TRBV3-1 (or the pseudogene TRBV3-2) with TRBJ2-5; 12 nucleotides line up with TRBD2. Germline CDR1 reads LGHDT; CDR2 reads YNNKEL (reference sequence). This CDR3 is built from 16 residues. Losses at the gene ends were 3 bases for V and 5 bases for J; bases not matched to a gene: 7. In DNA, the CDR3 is TGTGCCAGCAGCCACCGACTAGCGGGAGCCGGCGAGACCCAGTACTTC. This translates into CASSHRLAGAGETQYF.

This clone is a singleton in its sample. This CDR3 is CASSLWEGRGLAGNTIYF. In DNA, the CDR3 is TGTGCCAGCAGTTTATGGGAGGGCAGGGGGCTGGCTGGAAACACCATATATTTT. The chain has TRBV28 and TRBJ1-3; 8 bases are a match to TRBD1. The trim removed 0 bases at V and 2 bases at J, leaving 9 bases unmatched. The CDR3 consists of 18 residues. Germline V gene data show CDR1 as MDHEN and CDR2 as SYDVKM.

The CDR3 nucleotides read TGTGCCACCAGTGACCCCAGTTCTGATACGCAGTATTTT. This codes for CATSDPSSDTQYF. The chain combines TRBV24-1 with TRBJ2-3; D remains unclear. The germline V gene has CDR1 KGHDR and CDR2 SFDVKD. Trimming removed 4 bases from V and 6 bases from J, with 10 bases in between. CDR3 length: 13 amino acids.

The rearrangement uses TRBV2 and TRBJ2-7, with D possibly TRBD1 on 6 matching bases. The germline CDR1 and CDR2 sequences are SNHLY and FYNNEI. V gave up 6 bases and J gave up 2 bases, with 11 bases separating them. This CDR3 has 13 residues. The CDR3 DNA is TGTGCCAGCAGAGGGGACAAGGCCTACGAGCAGTACTTC. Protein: CASRGDKAYEQYF.

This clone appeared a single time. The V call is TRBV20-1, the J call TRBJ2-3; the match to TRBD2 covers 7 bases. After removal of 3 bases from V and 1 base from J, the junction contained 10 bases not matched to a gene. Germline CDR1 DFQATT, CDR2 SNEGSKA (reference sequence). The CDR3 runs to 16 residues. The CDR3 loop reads CSASNSGSGGTDTQYF. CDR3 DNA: TGCAGTGCTAGTAATAGCGGGTCGGGGGGCACAGATACGCAGTATTTT.

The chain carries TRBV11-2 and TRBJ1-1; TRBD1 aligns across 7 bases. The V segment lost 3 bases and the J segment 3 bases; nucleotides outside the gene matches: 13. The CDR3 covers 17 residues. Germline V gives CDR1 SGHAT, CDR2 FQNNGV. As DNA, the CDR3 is TGTGCCAGCAGCTTGGGTTCAGGGGGAAGCGGAGACACTGAAGCTTTCTTT. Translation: CASSLGSGGSGDTEAFF.

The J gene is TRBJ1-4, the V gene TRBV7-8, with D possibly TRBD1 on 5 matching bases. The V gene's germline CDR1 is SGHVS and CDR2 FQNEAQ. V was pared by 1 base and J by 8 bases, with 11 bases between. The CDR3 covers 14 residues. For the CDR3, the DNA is TGTGCCAGCAGCTTAGTGGGGGGTCGCGAAAAACTGTTTTTT. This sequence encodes CASSLVGGREKLFF.

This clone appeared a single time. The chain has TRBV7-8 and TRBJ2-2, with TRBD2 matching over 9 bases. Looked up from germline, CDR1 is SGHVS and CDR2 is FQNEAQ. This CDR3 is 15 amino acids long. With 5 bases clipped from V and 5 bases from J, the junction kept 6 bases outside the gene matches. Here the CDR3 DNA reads TGTGCCAGCAGCCGCGGGAGGGCCGGGACCGGGGAGCTGTTTTTT. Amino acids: CASSRGRAGTGELFF.

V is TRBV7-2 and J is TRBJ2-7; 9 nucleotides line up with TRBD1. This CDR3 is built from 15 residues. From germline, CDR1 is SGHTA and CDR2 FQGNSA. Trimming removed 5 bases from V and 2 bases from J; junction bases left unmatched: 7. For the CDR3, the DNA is TGTGCCAGCAGCCCAGGACAGGGGCTCACCTACGAGCAGTACTTC. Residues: CASSPGQGLTYEQYF.

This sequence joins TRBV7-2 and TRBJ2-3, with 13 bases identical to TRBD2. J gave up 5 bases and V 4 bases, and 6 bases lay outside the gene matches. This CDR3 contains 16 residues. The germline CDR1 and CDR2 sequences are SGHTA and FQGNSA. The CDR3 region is CASSSGLAGEVDTQYF. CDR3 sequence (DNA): TGTGCCAGCAGCTCCGGACTAGCGGGAGAGGTAGATACGCAGTATTTT.

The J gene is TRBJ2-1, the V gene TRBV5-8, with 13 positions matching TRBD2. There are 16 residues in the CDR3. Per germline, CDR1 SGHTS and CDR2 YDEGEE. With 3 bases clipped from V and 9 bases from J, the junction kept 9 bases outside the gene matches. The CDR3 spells CASSSSGTSGIGEQFF. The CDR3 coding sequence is TGTGCCAGCAGCTCCTCCGGGACTAGCGGGATAGGTGAGCAGTTCTTC.

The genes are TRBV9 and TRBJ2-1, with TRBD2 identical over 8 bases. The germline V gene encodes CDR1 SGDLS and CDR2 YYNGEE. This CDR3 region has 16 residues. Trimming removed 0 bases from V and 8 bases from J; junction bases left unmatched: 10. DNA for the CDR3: TGTGCCAGCAGCGTAGGTAGAAGGACTAGCAGCGATGAGCAGTTCTTC. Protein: CASSVGRRTSSDEQFF.

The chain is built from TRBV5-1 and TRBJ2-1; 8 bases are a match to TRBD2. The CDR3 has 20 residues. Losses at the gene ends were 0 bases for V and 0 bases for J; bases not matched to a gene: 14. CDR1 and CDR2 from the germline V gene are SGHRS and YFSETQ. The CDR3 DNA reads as TGCGCCAGCAGCTTGGCCAGCGGGAGTGCCACCTCAAGCTCCTACAATGAGCAGTTCTTC. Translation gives CASSLASGSATSSSYNEQFF.